The clone carrying this TCR beta chain has only a few counts. As yet, its antigen is unknown. In germline, CDR1 is DFQATT, CDR2 SNEGSKA (reference sequence). The CDR3 consists of 17 residues. V lost 0 bases, J lost 0 bases, and 15 bases lay in between. Constant-region reverse primers amplified full-length variable regions, followed by semi-nested Nested Universal Primer A PCR. TCRdb re-called the 5' RACE reads through MiXCR, storing one row per CDR3 protein. This sample has about 41,000 distinct CDR3 sequences; roughly 27% occur once, and the top ten carry 3.5% to 4.5%. General observations from the study: Tumor memory CD4+ T cell TCR gene usage was found to cluster with blood and lymph node memory CD4+ cells and with lymph node naive CD4+ cells. The larger-cohort validation was restricted to a single TCR beta V-J rearrangement rather than whole repertoires.

The chain is built from TRBV20-1 and TRBJ1-5; D gene uncertain. The sample comprised memory CD4+ T cells sorted from a lymph node. The subset denotes: memory CD4+ T cells, CD4+CD45RO+CD25-. This TCR derives from a female donor with breast cancer. The CDR3 here is CSARDVRAPYSNQPQHF. The DNA for the CDR3 is TGCAGTGCTAGAGACGTAAGGGCACCTTATAGCAATCAGCCCCAGCATTTT.